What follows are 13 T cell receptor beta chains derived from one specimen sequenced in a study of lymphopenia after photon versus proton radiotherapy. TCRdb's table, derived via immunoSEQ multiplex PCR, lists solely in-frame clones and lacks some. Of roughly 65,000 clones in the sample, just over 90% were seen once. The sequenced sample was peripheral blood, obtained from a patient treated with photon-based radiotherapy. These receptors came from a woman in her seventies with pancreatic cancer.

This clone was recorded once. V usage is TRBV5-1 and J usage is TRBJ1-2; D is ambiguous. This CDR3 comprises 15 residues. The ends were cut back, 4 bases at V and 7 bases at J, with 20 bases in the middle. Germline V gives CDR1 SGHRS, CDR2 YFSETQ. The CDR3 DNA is TGCGCCAGCAGCCTAAGGCGGCGGGGAGTGACTGGCTACACCTTC. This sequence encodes CASSLRRRGVTGYTF.

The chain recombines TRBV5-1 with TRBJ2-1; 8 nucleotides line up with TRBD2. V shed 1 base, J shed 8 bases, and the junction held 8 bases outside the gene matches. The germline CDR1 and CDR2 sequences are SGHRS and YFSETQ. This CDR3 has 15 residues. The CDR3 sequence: CASSLMAGGGDEQFF. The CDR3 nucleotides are TGCGCCAGCAGCTTGATGGCGGGAGGTGGGGATGAGCAGTTCTTC.

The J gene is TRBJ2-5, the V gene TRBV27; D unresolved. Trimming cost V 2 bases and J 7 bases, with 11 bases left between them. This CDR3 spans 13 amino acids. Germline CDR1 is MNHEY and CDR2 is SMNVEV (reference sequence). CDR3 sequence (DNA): TGTGCCAGCAGTTTACGGACCTCAGGGACCCAGTACTTC. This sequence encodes CASSLRTSGTQYF.

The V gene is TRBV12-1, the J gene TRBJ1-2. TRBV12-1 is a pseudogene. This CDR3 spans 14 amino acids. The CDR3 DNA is TGTGCCAGCAGCCCCCGGGGGCCCGTAAACGGCTACACCTTC. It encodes CASSPRGPVNGYTF.

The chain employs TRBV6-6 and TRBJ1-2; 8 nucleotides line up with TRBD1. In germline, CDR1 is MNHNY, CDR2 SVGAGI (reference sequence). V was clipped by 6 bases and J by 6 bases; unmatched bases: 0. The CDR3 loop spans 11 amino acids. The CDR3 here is CASRTGDGYTF. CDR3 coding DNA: TGTGCCAGCAGGACAGGGGATGGCTACACCTTC.

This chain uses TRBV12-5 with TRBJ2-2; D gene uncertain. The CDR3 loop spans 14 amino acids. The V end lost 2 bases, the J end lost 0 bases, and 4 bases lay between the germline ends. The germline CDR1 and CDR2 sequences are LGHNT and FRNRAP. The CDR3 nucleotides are TGTGCTAGTGGTTTGCCACCGAACACCGGGGAGCTGTTTTTT. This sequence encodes CASGLPPNTGELFF.

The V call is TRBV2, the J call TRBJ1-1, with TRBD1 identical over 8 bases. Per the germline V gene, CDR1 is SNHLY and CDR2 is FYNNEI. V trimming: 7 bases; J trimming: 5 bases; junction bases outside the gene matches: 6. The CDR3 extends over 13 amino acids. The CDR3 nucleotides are TGTGCCAGCAATCACAGGGGGAGAACTGAAGCTTTCTTT. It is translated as CASNHRGRTEAFF. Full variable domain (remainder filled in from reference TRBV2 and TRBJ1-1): EPEVTQTPSHQVTQMGQEVILRCVPISNHLYFYWYRQILGQKVEFLVSFYNNEISEKSEIFDDQFSVERPDGSNFTLKIRSTKLEDSAMYFCASNHRGRTEAFFGQGTRLTVV.

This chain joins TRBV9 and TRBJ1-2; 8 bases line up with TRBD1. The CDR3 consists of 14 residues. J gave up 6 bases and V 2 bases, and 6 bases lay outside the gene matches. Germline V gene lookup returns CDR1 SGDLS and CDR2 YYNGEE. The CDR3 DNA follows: TGTGCCAGCAGCGTCGGACAGGGCGTGGATGGCTACACCTTC. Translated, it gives CASSVGQGVDGYTF. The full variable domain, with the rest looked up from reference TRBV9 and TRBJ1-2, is DSGVTQTPKHLITATGQRVTLRCSPRSGDLSVYWYQQSLDQGLQFLIQYYNGEERAKGNILERFSAQQFPDLHSELNLSSLELGDSALYFCASSVGQGVDGYTFGSGTRLTVV.

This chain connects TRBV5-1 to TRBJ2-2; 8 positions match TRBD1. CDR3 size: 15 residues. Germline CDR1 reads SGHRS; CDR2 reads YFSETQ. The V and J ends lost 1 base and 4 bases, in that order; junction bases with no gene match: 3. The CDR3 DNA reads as TGCGCCAGCAGCTTGTCACAGGGGGTCACCGGGGAGCTGTTTTTT. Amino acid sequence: CASSLSQGVTGELFF.

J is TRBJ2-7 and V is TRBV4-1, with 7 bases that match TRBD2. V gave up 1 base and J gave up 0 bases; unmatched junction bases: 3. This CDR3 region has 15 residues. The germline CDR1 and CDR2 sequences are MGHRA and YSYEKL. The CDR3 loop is CASSQAGGSSYEQYF. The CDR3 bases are TGCGCCAGCAGCCAAGCGGGCGGGAGCTCCTACGAGCAGTACTTC.

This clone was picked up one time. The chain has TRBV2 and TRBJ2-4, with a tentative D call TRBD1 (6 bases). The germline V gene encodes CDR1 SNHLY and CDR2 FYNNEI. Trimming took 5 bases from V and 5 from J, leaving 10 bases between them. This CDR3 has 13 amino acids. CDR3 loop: CASSTQGQNIQYF. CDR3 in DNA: TGTGCCAGCAGTACCCAGGGGCAAAACATTCAGTACTTC.

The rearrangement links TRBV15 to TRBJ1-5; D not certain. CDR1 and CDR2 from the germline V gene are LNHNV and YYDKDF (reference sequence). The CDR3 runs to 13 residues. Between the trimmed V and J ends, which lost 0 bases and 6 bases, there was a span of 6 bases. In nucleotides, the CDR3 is TGTGCCACCAGCAGAGAGAATATTCAGCCCCAGCATTTT. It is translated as CATSRENIQPQHF.

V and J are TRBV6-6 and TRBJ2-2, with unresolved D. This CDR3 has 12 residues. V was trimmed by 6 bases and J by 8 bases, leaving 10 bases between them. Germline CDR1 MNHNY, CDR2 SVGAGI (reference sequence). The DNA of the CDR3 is TGTGCCAGCAGCTGGCAAAGGGGGGAGCTGTTTTTT. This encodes CASSWQRGELFF.